This T cell receptor (beta chain) is from a study of shared clonotypes between healthy human individuals. The authors ran the assay at deep level. TCRdb's copy holds only in-frame clones and misses some; the assay was immunoSEQ multiplex PCR. This table holds 1.5 million to 1.9 million clones, nearly 99% found once. Per the germline V gene, CDR1 is LNHDA and CDR2 is SQIVND (reference sequence). The V gene end was trimmed by 3 bases and the J gene end by 3 bases; junction bases not matched to a gene: 0. CDR3 size: 13 residues. The sequence came from a man younger than 40 in good health. This chain uses TRBV19 with TRBJ2-7, with 9 nucleotides matching TRBD1. Material: naive CD4+ T cells sorted from blood. Subset defined: CD45RA+ positively selected. CDR3 coding DNA: TGTGCCAGTAGTATGGGACAGGGCTACGAGCAGTACTTC. Its translation: CASSMGQGYEQYF.